The 24 T cell receptor beta chains reported below all come from one sample, sequenced in a study of T cell repertoires in cytomegalovirus infection. Their antigens remain unidentified. TCRdb fed the reads into MiXCR, producing one record per CDR3 protein. In the table there are roughly 80,000 distinct CDR3 sequences, roughly a quarter of which are singletons. This sample comprised CD8+ T cells from cultured PBMCs, obtained from culture after CMV antigen stimulation. Every receptor here comes from a human donor in good health (CMV status not recorded). Some clones in this sample may be carry-over from other donors' samples.

This clonotype has a single count. The V call is TRBV15, the J call TRBJ2-1; D is possibly TRBD1 or TRBD2 (6 bases each). The CDR3 length is 13 residues. Germline loops: CDR1 LNHNV, CDR2 YYDKDF (reference sequence). Trimming pared 3 bases from V and 8 bases from J, leaving 11 bases between. The CDR3 bases are TGTGCCACCAGCAGGATGAGGGGGGATGAGCAGTTCTTC. Residues: CATSRMRGDEQFF.

This clonotype was seen many times. This chain uses TRBV6-2 or TRBV6-3 with TRBJ2-2; a weak D match, TRBD1 (6 bases). The ends were cut back, 4 bases at V and 6 bases at J, with 18 bases in the middle. The CDR3 is 16 residues long. Germline CDR1 is MNHEY and CDR2 is SVGEGT. CDR3: CASSLDPQGWAGELFF. For the CDR3, the DNA is TGTGCCAGCAGTTTGGATCCACAGGGATGGGCCGGGGAGCTGTTTTTT.

This chain uses TRBV11-2 with TRBJ1-1, with D maybe TRBD1 (6 bases). V shed 4 bases and J shed 3 bases, with 12 bases lying between them. The germline V gene has CDR1 SGHAT and CDR2 FQNNGV. The CDR3 consists of 14 residues. The CDR3 sequence: CASSSQGPDTEAFF. CDR3 nucleotides: TGTGCCAGCAGCTCCCAGGGGCCCGACACTGAAGCTTTCTTT. The full variable domain, completed using reference TRBV11-2 and TRBJ1-1, is EAGVAQSPRYKIIEKRQSVAFWCNPISGHATLYWYQQILGQGPKLLIQFQNNGVVDDSQLPKDRFSAERLKGVDSTLKIQPAKLEDSAVYLCASSSQGPDTEAFFGQGTRLTVV.

V usage is TRBV6-5 and J usage is TRBJ2-1, with no clear D. Trimming removed 0 bases from V and 0 bases from J, with 9 bases in between. The CDR3 runs to 16 residues. Germline CDR1 and CDR2: MNHEY and SVGAGI. The CDR3 here is CASSYSDESSYNEQFF. Here the CDR3 DNA reads TGTGCCAGCAGTTACTCGGACGAAAGCTCCTACAATGAGCAGTTCTTC.

This chain links TRBV11-3 with TRBJ1-6, with unresolved D. CDR1 is SGHNT, CDR2 YENEEA, per germline. V was clipped by 5 bases and J by 7 bases, with 15 bases between them. CDR3 length: 15 amino acids. In DNA, the CDR3 is TGTGCCAGCAGCCCCCGCTTTGGGCCAAATTCACCCCTCCACTTT. As protein: CASSPRFGPNSPLHF. Together with reference TRBV11-3 and TRBJ1-6, the CDR3 gives the full variable domain: EAGVVQSPRYKIIEKKQPVAFWCNPISGHNTLYWYLQNLGQGPELLIRYENEEAVDDSQLPKDRFSAERLKGVDSTLKIQPAELGDSAVYLCASSPRFGPNSPLHFGNGTRLTVT.

This clonotype was recorded a few times. The V gene is TRBV10-2, the J gene TRBJ2-1; D may match TRBD1 or TRBD2 (5 bases each). CDR1 WSHSY and CDR2 SAAADI come from the germline V gene. V shed 6 bases and J shed 4 bases, with 10 bases lying between them. This CDR3 is 13 amino acids long. CDR3 residues: CASRGRTYNEQFF. CDR3 nucleotides: TGCGCCAGCAGGGGACGGACTTACAATGAGCAGTTCTTC.

This chain uses TRBV18 with TRBJ1-6; D is uncertain. Trimming removed 0 bases at V and 7 bases at J, with 4 bases between. The CDR3 is made up of 13 amino acids. Germline loops: CDR1 KGHSH, CDR2 LQKENI. This CDR3 reads CASSPPYNSPLHF. CDR3 bases: TGTGCCAGCTCACCACCTTACAATTCACCCCTCCACTTT.

This clonotype is medium-sized (0.01 to 0.1%) within its sample. The chain recombines TRBV7-9 with TRBJ1-2, with D uncertain. V lost 5 bases and J lost 2, with 6 bases in between. The CDR3 consists of 12 residues. Germline V gives CDR1 SEHNR, CDR2 FQNEAQ (reference sequence). The chain's CDR3 is CASSDKNYGYTF. CDR3 bases: TGTGCCAGCAGCGACAAGAACTATGGCTACACCTTC.

This clonotype was recorded once. The junction differs from germline at one of its ends, possibly a read error. The V and J genes are TRBV7-6 and TRBJ2-1; D gene uncertain. The CDR3 is 12 amino acids. The germline gives CDR1 SGHVS, CDR2 FNYEAQ. CDR3 in amino acids: CASSYRGGEQCF. In DNA form, the CDR3 reads TGTGCTAGCAGCTACCGAGGCGGTGAGCAGTGCTTC.

This clonotype was seen a handful of times. V is TRBV11-2 and J is TRBJ1-1, with a possible D match to TRBD1 (5 bases). The CDR3 is 14 residues long. Germline V gives CDR1 SGHAT, CDR2 FQNNGV. The ends were cut back, 2 bases at V and 5 bases at J, with 12 bases in the middle. CDR3 sequence reads: CASSLLGGGTEAFF. The CDR3 DNA follows: TGTGCCAGCAGCTTATTGGGGGGGGGGACTGAAGCTTTCTTT.

This clonotype was observed many times. The J gene is TRBJ2-2, the V gene TRBV28; either TRBD1 or TRBD2 may fit D (5 bases each). Trimming removed 3 bases at V and 7 bases at J, with 12 bases between. CDR1 and CDR2 (germline): MDHEN, SYDVKM. This CDR3 spans 14 amino acids. The CDR3: CASSLPEGIGELFF. The CDR3 bases are TGTGCCAGCAGTTTGCCTGAGGGGATCGGGGAGCTGTTTTTT.

At least ten counts were recorded for this clonotype. The gene calls are TRBV12-3 or TRBV12-4 and TRBJ2-7, with 11 bases matching TRBD1. Trimming cost V 4 bases and J 4 bases; bases outside gene matches: 0. CDR3 length equals 13 residues. The CDR3: CASSWDRGYEQYF. The CDR3 coding sequence is TGTGCCAGCAGTTGGGACAGGGGGTACGAGCAGTACTTC.

The rearrangement uses TRBV2 and TRBJ1-4; maybe TRBD1 (6 bases). The CDR3 runs 14 residues. V gave up 3 bases and J gave up 8 bases, with 13 bases separating them. Germline V CDR1 and CDR2: SNHLY, FYNNEI. This CDR3 is CASSESRGDEKLFF. In DNA form, the CDR3 reads TGTGCCAGCAGTGAGAGTAGGGGGGACGAAAAACTGTTTTTT. The whole variable domain, filled in from reference TRBV2 and TRBJ1-4, reads EPEVTQTPSHQVTQMGQEVILRCVPISNHLYFYWYRQILGQKVEFLVSFYNNEISEKSEIFDDQFSVERPDGSNFTLKIRSTKLEDSAMYFCASSESRGDEKLFFGSGTQLSVL.

This chain links TRBV20-1 with TRBJ2-1; no definite D call. Trimming removed 0 bases from V and 5 bases from J, with 5 bases in between. The germline V gene encodes CDR1 DFQATT and CDR2 SNEGSKA (reference sequence). This CDR3 has 12 amino acids. The CDR3 region has the DNA TGCAGTGCTAGAGATCGGCACAATGAGCAGTTCTTC. This codes for CSARDRHNEQFF.

This clonotype has at least ten counts. The chain is built from TRBV7-9 and TRBJ2-4; 9 positions agree with TRBD1. The CDR3 is 15 amino acids. V lost 5 bases to trimming and J lost 6 bases; unmatched junction nucleotides: 8. The germline V gene encodes CDR1 SEHNR and CDR2 FQNEAQ (reference sequence). DNA of the CDR3: TGTGCCAGCAGCCCCCCTTTACAGGGGGCAAACATTCAGTACTTC. It is translated as CASSPPLQGANIQYF.

This chain joins TRBV15 and TRBJ2-1; D remains ambiguous. V dropped 3 bases and J dropped 12 bases, with 12 bases sitting between them. Germline assignment: CDR1 LNHNV and CDR2 YYDKDF (reference sequence). The CDR3 is 12 amino acids. The DNA of the CDR3 is TGTGCCACCAGCAGCGTCAACATGGGGCAGTTCTTC. This gives the protein CATSSVNMGQFF.

The rearrangement links TRBV7-9 to TRBJ1-3, with 9 bases identical to TRBD1. There are 16 residues in the CDR3. Per the germline V gene, CDR1 is SEHNR and CDR2 is FQNEAQ (reference sequence). The J segment lost 0 bases and the V segment lost 5 bases, leaving 5 bases of the junction unmatched. The CDR3 region has the DNA TGTGCCAGCAGCCCCGGGACAGGGTACTCTGGAAACACCATATATTTT. Amino acid sequence: CASSPGTGYSGNTIYF.

This clonotype has a count of ten or more. This chain's CDR3 is CSVEGREGSSYNEQFF. As DNA, the CDR3 is TGCAGCGTTGAAGGGAGAGAGGGAAGCTCCTACAATGAGCAGTTCTTC. The rearrangement joins TRBV29-1 to TRBJ2-1; D might be TRBD2 (5 bases). This CDR3 contains 16 residues. Trimming cost V 1 base and J 0 bases, with 13 bases left between them. Per the germline V gene, CDR1 is SQVTM and CDR2 is ANQGSEA.

This clonotype has more than one count but fewer than ten. The chain uses TRBV20-1 and TRBJ2-1; 14 bases agree with TRBD2. The CDR3 has 18 residues. Germline V gene lookup returns CDR1 DFQATT and CDR2 SNEGSKA (reference sequence). The V and J ends lost 3 bases and 3 bases, in that order; junction bases with no gene match: 10. The DNA of the CDR3 is TGCAGTGCTAGTAGACTAGCGGGAGGGCCCCCCAACTACAATGAGCAGTTCTTC. As protein: CSASRLAGGPPNYNEQFF.

Only a few counts were recorded for this clonotype. The chain employs TRBV6-1 and TRBJ2-3, with 8 positions matching TRBD2. The CDR3 covers 16 residues. Trimming took 6 bases from V and 6 from J; bases not matched to a gene: 14. Per germline, CDR1 MNHNS and CDR2 SASEGT. The CDR3 DNA reads TGTGCCAGCAGCGCCCCGGGAGCGGGAGAAGGGGATACGCAGTATTTT. It translates to CASSAPGAGEGDTQYF.

V and J are TRBV9 and TRBJ2-7; maybe TRBD1 (6 bases). The germline gives CDR1 SGDLS, CDR2 YYNGEE. The CDR3 has 14 amino acids. V was trimmed by 2 bases and J by 1 base, leaving 10 bases between them. DNA of the CDR3: TGTGCCAGCAGCGTCGACGGGACATCCTACGAGCAGTACTTC. Translation gives CASSVDGTSYEQYF.

This chain uses TRBV7-4 with TRBJ2-1; D might be TRBD1 (5 bases). The CDR3 runs to 14 residues. Trimming took off 7 bases at V and 4 bases at J, with 14 bases between the two ends. Germline-derived CDR1 and CDR2 are SGHVT and SQSDAQ. CDR3 coding DNA: TGTGCCAGCACCTTCGTGGACAAATACAATGAGCAGTTCTTC. It translates to CASTFVDKYNEQFF. The variable domain in full, with the rest retrieved from reference TRBV7-4 and TRBJ2-1, is GAGVSQSPRYKVAKRGRDVALRCDSISGHVTLYWYRQTLGQGSEVLTYSQSDAQRDKSGRPSGRFSAERPERSVSTLKIQRTEQGDSAVYLCASTFVDKYNEQFFGPGTRLTVL.

This clonotype was picked up many times. V usage is TRBV7-2 and J usage is TRBJ2-3; 13 positions agree with TRBD2. CDR3 length equals 15 residues. Trimming cost V 3 bases and J 4 bases; bases outside gene matches: 1. Looked up from germline, CDR1 is SGHTA and CDR2 is FQGNSA. The CDR3 coding sequence is TGTGCCAGCAGCTTGGGACTAGCGGGGTCAGATACGCAGTATTTT. Amino acid sequence: CASSLGLAGSDTQYF. Full variable domain (remainder filled in from reference TRBV7-2 and TRBJ2-3): GAGVSQSPSNKVTEKGKDVELRCDPISGHTALYWYRQSLGQGLEFLIYFQGNSAPDKSGLPSDRFSAERTGGSVSTLTIQRTQQEDSAVYLCASSLGLAGSDTQYFGPGTRLTVL.

In this sample, this clonotype turned up a few times. The V call is TRBV10-3, the J call TRBJ2-5; 7 positions agree with TRBD1. J was trimmed by 5 bases and V by 6 bases; bases with no gene match: 6. Germline CDR1 ENHRY, CDR2 SYGVKD. The CDR3 spans 13 residues. CDR3 coding DNA: TGTGCCATCAGCGGGACAGTGGAGGAGACCCAGTACTTC. It codes for CAISGTVEETQYF.